Following are 3 T cell receptor beta chains from one sample sequenced in a study of response to subunit inactivated influenza vaccine. TCRdb recomputed calls from the RT-PCR reads with MiXCR, one row per CDR3 protein. The sample carries about 540,000 distinct CDR3 sequences, roughly 25% recorded once. The same data also went into a second study, on T cells expressing NK-cell markers. From that paper: It was by 5'RACE template switching with UMIs that TCR beta cDNA was made.

The source was CD4+ T cells sorted from PBMCs, collected 12 days after vaccination. The source of these receptors is a man aged 45-65 years who received an inactivated influenza vaccine.

This clonotype was picked up a small number of times. The chain links TRBV28 to TRBJ2-2, with D uncertain. The CDR3 runs to 16 residues. CDR1 and CDR2 (germline): MDHEN, SYDVKM. Trimming pared 3 bases from V and 4 bases from J, leaving 15 bases between. The CDR3 DNA sequence: TGTGCCAGCAGTTTCTTAAGGTTACGGAGCACCGGGGAGCTGTTTTTT. Translation gives CASSFLRLRSTGELFF.

At least ten counts were recorded for this clonotype. CDR3 loop: CASGSTGTGSYEQYF. The DNA for the CDR3 is TGTGCCAGCGGATCAACCGGGACAGGGTCCTACGAGCAGTACTTC. The chain uses TRBV12-3 or TRBV12-4 and TRBJ2-7, with 9 bases that match TRBD1. Trimming removed 8 bases from V and 1 base from J; junction bases left unmatched: 9. This CDR3 spans 15 amino acids.

V and J are TRBV3-1 and TRBJ1-5, with D hard to call. The CDR3 totals 13 residues. The V end was cut by 3 bases, the J end by 7 bases, with 10 bases between. Germline CDR1 reads LGHDT; CDR2 reads YNNKEL (reference sequence). CDR3 residues: CASSQQRGQPQHF. The CDR3 DNA follows: TGTGCCAGCAGCCAGCAGAGAGGCCAGCCCCAGCATTTT.